This TCR beta chain appears in the sequencing data of a study of shared clonotypes between healthy human individuals. Whole-study results and caveats: Owing to a small donor count, the genetic and exposure-history diversity represented was limited.

The data were produced by immunoSEQ multiplex PCR, yet TCRdb's version contains in-frame clones alone and is incomplete. The sample lists about 110,000 clones; around 64% were seen once. Trimming at V came to 5 bases and at J to 4 bases, leaving 11 bases not matched to a gene. CDR1 is LNHDA and CDR2 is SQIVND in the germline V gene (reference sequence). The CDR3 is 16 amino acids. This clone was detected only once. Antigen unknown. The TCR comes from a woman under 40 in good health. The sample was memory CD8+ T cells sorted from blood. The subset denotes: CD45RO+ cells pooled with CCR7-negative TemRA cells. The chain joins TRBV19 to TRBJ2-4, with 7 bases lining up with TRBD1. Here the CDR3 reads CASSSFLRDRKNIQYF. Written as DNA, the CDR3 is TGTGCCAGTAGTTCCTTCTTGAGGGACAGAAAAAACATTCAGTACTTC.